This is a list of T cell receptor beta chains from one sample in a study of OX40 agonist ivuxolimab in advanced cancers. Only in-frame clones appear in the TCRdb table, and some are missing; sequencing was by immunoSEQ multiplex PCR. The sample includes fewer than 65,000 clones, about nine tenths seen only once; the top ten take 0.95% to 1.5%. The starting material was CD4+ or CD8+ T cells sorted from blood, obtained in a trial of the OX40 agonist ivuxolimab. The origin of the receptors is an adult with an advanced solid tumor such as melanoma, head and neck, liver or kidney cancer. Both conserved end residues are part of each CDR3. Fields, in order: clone size, D gene, J gene, V gene, CDR3 protein, CDR3 DNA. D genes are given only for firm matches. A clone size is listed for some rows: how often the clone was seen (once, few, many), or a class if it is expanded.

abundance: NA
d_gene: NA
j_gene: TRBJ1-3
v_gene: TRBV7-6
CDR3aa: CASSFLSGNTIYF
CDR3nt: TGTGCCAGCAGCTTCCTATCTGGAAACACCATATATTTT

abundance: NA
d_gene: NA
j_gene: TRBJ2-7
v_gene: TRBV18
CDR3aa: CASSPPLAGPYEQYF
CDR3nt: TGTGCCAGCTCACCCCCCTTGGCGGGACCCTACGAGCAGTACTTC

abundance: NA
d_gene: NA
j_gene: TRBJ2-1
v_gene: TRBV19
CDR3aa: CASKRTEGNEQFF
CDR3nt: TGTGCCAGTAAGAGGACAGAGGGTAATGAGCAGTTCTTC

abundance: few
d_gene: TRBD2
j_gene: TRBJ2-1
v_gene: TRBV11-2
CDR3aa: CASSDRSGRVSSGQFF
CDR3nt: TGTGCCAGCAGCGACCGTAGCGGGAGGGTTTCTTCGGGGCAGTTCTTC

abundance: NA
d_gene: TRBD1
j_gene: TRBJ2-2
v_gene: TRBV9
CDR3aa: CASSSTGDTGELFF
CDR3nt: TGTGCCAGCAGCTCCACAGGGGACACCGGGGAGCTGTTTTTT

abundance: NA
d_gene: NA
j_gene: TRBJ1-1
v_gene: TRBV5-1
CDR3aa: CASSLERIGFTEAFF
CDR3nt: TGCGCCAGCAGCTTGGAAAGGATCGGATTCACTGAAGCTTTCTTT

abundance: NA
d_gene: TRBD1
j_gene: TRBJ1-1
v_gene: TRBV29-1
CDR3aa: CSVYRRDRDTEAFF
CDR3nt: TGCAGCGTTTACCGCCGGGACAGGGACACTGAAGCTTTCTTT

abundance: NA
d_gene: NA
j_gene: TRBJ1-2
v_gene: TRBV5-1
CDR3aa: CASSLDPEAYGYTF
CDR3nt: TGCGCCAGCAGCTTGGATCCAGAAGCGTATGGCTACACCTTC

abundance: NA
d_gene: TRBD1
j_gene: TRBJ2-1
v_gene: TRBV11-2
CDR3aa: CASSTRTGSTYNEQFF
CDR3nt: TGTGCCAGCAGCACCCGGACAGGGTCGACCTACAATGAGCAGTTCTTC

abundance: NA
d_gene: NA
j_gene: TRBJ2-7
v_gene: TRBV27
CDR3aa: CASSPNLMGYEQYF
CDR3nt: TGTGCCAGCAGTCCCAATCTAATGGGTTACGAGCAGTACTTC

abundance: NA
d_gene: NA
j_gene: TRBJ1-1
v_gene: TRBV11-2
CDR3aa: CASSLEWVNTEAFF
CDR3nt: TGTGCCAGCAGCTTAGAATGGGTGAACACTGAAGCTTTCTTT

abundance: NA
d_gene: TRBD1
j_gene: TRBJ1-1
v_gene: TRBV6-1
CDR3aa: CASSTGAENTEAFF
CDR3nt: TGTGCCAGCAGTACAGGGGCCGAGAACACTGAAGCTTTCTTT

abundance: once
d_gene: TRBD1
j_gene: TRBJ2-5
v_gene: TRBV28
CDR3aa: CASSRQGRPQETQYF
CDR3nt: TGTGCCAGCAGCAGACAGGGGCGCCCCCAAGAGACCCAGTACTTC